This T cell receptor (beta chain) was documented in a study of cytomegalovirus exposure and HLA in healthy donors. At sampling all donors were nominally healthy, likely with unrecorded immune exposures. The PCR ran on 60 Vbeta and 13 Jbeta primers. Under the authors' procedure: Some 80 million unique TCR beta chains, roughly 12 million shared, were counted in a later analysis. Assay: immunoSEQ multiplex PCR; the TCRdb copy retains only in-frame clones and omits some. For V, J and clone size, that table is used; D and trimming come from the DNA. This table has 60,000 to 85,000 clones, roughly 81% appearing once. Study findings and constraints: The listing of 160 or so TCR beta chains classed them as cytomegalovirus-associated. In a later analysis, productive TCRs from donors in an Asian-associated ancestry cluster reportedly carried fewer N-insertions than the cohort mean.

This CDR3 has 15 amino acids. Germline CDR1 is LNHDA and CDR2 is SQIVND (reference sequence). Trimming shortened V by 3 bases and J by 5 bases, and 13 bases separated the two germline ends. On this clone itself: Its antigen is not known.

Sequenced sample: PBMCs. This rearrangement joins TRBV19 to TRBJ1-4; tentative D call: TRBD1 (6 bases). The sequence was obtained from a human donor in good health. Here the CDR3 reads CASSMFYRANEKLFF. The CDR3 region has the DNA TGTGCCAGTAGTATGTTTTACAGGGCGAATGAAAAACTGTTTTTT.